This TCR beta chain appears in the sequencing data of a study of patients and donors after allogeneic stem cell transplantation. TCRdb re-analysed the RT-PCR reads in MiXCR, keeping a single row per CDR3 protein. The sample records a few hundred thousand distinct CDR3 sequences, about 14% being singletons. Germline CDR1 SNHLY, CDR2 FYNNEI. V dropped 7 bases and J dropped 4 bases, with 14 bases sitting between them. This CDR3 spans 14 amino acids. This clonotype was seen a handful of times. The receptor was derived from a human donor who was either an allogeneic HSCT recipient or a stem cell or donor lymphocyte infusion donor (not recorded which). It is not recorded whose cells these are; they may come from a transplant donor. The sequenced sample was blood, either unsorted or a sorted T cell fraction (not recorded which). The chain links TRBV2 to TRBJ2-1; D is possibly TRBD1 (5 bases). The CDR3 DNA is TGTGCCAGCACCCTCCCGGCAGGGTACAATGAGCAGTTCTTC. Amino acids: CASTLPAGYNEQFF.